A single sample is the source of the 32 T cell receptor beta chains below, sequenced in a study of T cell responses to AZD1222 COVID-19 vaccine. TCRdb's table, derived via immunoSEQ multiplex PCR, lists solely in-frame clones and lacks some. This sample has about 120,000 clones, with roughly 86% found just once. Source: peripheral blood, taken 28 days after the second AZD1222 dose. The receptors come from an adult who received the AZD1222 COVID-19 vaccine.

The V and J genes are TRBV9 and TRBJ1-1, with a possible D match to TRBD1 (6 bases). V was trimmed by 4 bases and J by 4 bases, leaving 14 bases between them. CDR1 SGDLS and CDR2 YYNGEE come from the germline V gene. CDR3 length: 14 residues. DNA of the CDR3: TGTGCCAGCAGCTTACAGGGAATCGGCACTGAAGCTTTCTTT. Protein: CASSLQGIGTEAFF.

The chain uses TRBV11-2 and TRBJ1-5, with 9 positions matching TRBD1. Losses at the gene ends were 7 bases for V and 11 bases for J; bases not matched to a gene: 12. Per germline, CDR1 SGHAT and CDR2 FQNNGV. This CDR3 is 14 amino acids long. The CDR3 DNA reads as TGTGCCAGCAACCCCGGGACAGGGCGGCGGGCCCAGCATTTT. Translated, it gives CASNPGTGRRAQHF.

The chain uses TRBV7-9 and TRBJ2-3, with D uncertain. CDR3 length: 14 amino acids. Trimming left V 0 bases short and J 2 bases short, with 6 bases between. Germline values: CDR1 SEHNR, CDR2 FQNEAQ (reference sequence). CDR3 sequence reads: CASSLASITDTQYF. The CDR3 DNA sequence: TGTGCCAGCAGCTTAGCGTCCATCACAGATACGCAGTATTTT.

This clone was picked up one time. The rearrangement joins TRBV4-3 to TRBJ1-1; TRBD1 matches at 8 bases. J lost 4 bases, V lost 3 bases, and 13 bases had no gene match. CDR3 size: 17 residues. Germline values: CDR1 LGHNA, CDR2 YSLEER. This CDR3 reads CASSQEPHSTGVTEAFF. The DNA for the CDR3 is TGCGCCAGCAGCCAGGAGCCCCACTCGACAGGGGTCACTGAAGCTTTCTTT.

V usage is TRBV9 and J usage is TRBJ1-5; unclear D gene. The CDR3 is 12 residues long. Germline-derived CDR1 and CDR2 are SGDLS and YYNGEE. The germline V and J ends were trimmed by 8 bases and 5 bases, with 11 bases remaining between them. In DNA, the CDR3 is TGTGCCAGTGGAGGTCGGTATCAGCCCCAGCATTTT. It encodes CASGGRYQPQHF.

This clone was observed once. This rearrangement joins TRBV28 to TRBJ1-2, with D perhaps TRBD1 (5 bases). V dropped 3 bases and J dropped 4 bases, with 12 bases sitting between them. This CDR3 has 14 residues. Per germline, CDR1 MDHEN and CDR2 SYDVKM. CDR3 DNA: TGTGCCAGCAGTTTCTCTCAGGGTTCCTATGGCTACACCTTC. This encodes CASSFSQGSYGYTF.

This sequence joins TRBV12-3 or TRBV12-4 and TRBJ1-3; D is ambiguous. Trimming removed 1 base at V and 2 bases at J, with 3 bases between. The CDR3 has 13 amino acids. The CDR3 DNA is TGTGCCAGCAGTTTAGTCGCTGGAAACACCATATATTTT. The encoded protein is CASSLVAGNTIYF.

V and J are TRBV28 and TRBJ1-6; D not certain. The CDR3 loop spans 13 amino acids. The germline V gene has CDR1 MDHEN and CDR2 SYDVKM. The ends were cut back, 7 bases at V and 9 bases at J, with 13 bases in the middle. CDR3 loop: CASTLVVGSPLHF. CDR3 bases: TGTGCCAGCACCCTCGTTGTTGGTTCACCCCTCCACTTT.

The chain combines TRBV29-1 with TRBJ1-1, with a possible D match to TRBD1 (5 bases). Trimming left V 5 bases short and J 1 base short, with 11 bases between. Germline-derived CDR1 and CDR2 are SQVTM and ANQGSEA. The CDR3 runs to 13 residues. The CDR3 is CSVKGLRNTEAFF. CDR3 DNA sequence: TGCAGCGTTAAGGGACTGAGGAACACTGAAGCTTTCTTT.

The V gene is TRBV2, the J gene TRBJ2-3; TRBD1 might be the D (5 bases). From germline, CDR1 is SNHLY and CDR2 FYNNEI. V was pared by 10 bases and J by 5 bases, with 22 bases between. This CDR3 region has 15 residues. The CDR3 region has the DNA TGTGCCACCCAGAAGCAGGGCCCCCCCCAAGATACGCAGTATTTT. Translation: CATQKQGPPQDTQYF.

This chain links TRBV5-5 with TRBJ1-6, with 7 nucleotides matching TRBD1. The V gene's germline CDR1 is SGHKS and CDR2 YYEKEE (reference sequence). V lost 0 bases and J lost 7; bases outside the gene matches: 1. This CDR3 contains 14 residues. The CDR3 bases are TGTGCCAGCAGCTTGGTACAGGGGAATTCACCCCTCCACTTT. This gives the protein CASSLVQGNSPLHF. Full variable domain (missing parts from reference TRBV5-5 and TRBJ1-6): DAGVTQSPTHLIKTRGQQVTLRCSPISGHKSVSWYQQVLGQGPQFIFQYYEKEERGRGNFPDRFSARQFPNYSSELNVNALLLGDSALYLCASSLVQGNSPLHFGNGTRLTVT.

The CDR3 sequence: CSGKGLAGGELFF. The DNA of the CDR3 is TGCAGCGGGAAGGGACTGGCCGGAGGGGAGCTGTTTTTT. This sequence joins TRBV29-1 and TRBJ2-2, with a tentative D call TRBD2 (6 bases). CDR1 is SQVTM and CDR2 is ANQGSEA in the germline V gene. Trimming removed 7 bases from V and 8 bases from J, with 17 bases in between. The CDR3 spans 13 residues.

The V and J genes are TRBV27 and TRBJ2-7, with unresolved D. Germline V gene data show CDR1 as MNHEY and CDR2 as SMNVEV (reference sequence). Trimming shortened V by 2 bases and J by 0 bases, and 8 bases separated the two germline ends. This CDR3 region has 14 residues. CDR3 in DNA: TGTGCCAGCAGTTTAAGACCCAGCTCCTACGAGCAGTACTTC. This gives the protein CASSLRPSSYEQYF.

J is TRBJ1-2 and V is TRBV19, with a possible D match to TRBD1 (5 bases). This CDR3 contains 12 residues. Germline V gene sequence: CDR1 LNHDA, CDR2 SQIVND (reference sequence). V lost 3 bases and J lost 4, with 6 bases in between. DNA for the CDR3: TGTGCCAGTAGTATTGACAGCTATGGCTACACCTTC. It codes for CASSIDSYGYTF.

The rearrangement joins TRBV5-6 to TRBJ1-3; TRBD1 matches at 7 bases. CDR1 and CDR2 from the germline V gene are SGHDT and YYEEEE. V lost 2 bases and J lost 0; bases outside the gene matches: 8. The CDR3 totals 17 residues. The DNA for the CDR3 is TGTGCCAGCAGCTTTGACACAGGGGCCTACTCTGGAAACACCATATATTTT. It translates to CASSFDTGAYSGNTIYF.

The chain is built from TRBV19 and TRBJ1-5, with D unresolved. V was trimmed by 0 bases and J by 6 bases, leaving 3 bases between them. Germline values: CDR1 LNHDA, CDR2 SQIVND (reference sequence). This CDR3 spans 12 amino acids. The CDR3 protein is CASSIDVQPQHF. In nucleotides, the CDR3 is TGTGCCAGTAGTATAGATGTTCAGCCCCAGCATTTT.

This chain's CDR3 is CSASFRGYQETQYF. The CDR3 DNA reads as TGCAGTGCTAGTTTCCGGGGGTACCAAGAGACCCAGTACTTC. The rearrangement uses TRBV20-1 and TRBJ2-5; D may be TRBD2 (6 bases). The CDR3 totals 14 residues. The germline V and J ends were trimmed by 3 bases and 0 bases, with 11 bases remaining between them. CDR1 and CDR2 from the germline V gene are DFQATT and SNEGSKA (reference sequence).

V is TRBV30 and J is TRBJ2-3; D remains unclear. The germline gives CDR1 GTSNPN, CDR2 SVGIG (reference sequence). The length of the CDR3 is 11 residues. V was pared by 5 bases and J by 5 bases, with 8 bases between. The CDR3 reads CAWQTRDTQYF. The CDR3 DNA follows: TGTGCCTGGCAGACTCGAGATACGCAGTATTTT.

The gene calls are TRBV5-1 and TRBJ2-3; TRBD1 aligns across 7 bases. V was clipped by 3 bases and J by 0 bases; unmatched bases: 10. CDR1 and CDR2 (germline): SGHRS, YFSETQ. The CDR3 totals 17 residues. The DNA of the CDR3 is TGCGCCAGCAGCTGGGCGCGGACAGGAATTAGCACAGATACGCAGTATTTT. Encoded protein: CASSWARTGISTDTQYF.

The CDR3 here is CASSMTPDEAFF. In nucleotides, the CDR3 is TGTGCCAGCAGTATGACACCTGACGAAGCTTTCTTT. The chain uses TRBV6-6 and TRBJ1-1; D not resolved. Looked up from germline, CDR1 is MNHNY and CDR2 is SVGAGI (reference sequence). V shed 5 bases and J shed 8 bases, with 12 bases lying between them. CDR3 length: 12 residues.

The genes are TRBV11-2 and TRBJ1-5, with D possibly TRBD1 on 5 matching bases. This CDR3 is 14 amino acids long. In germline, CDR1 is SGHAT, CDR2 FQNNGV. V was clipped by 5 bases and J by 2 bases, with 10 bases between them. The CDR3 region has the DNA TGTGCCAGCAGCGCGACAGTAGGCAATCAGCCCCAGCATTTT. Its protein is CASSATVGNQPQHF.

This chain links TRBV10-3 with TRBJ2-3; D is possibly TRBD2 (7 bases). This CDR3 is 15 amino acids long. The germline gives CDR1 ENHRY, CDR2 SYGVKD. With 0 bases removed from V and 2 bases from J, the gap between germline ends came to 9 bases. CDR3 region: CAISESGGATDTQYF. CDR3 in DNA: TGTGCCATCAGTGAGTCAGGGGGGGCCACAGATACGCAGTATTTT.

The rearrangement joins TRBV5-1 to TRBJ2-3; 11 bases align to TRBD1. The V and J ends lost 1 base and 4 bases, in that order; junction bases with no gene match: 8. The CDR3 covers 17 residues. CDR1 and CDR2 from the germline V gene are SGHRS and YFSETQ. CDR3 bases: TGCGCCAGCAGCTTGTGGGGGCCGGGACAGGGGGCAGATACGCAGTATTTT. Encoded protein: CASSLWGPGQGADTQYF.

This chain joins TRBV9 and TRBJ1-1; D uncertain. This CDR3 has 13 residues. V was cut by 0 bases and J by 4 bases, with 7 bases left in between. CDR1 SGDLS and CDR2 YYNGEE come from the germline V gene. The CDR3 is CASSVGFSTEAFF. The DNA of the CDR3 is TGTGCCAGCAGCGTAGGGTTTAGCACTGAAGCTTTCTTT.

The CDR3 spells CASSLEGRVQPQHF. The CDR3 DNA is TGTGCCAGCAGCTTAGAGGGCCGGGTACAGCCCCAGCATTTT. The chain couples TRBV11-2 to TRBJ1-5; no definite D call. Trimming shortened V by 0 bases and J by 7 bases, and 10 bases separated the two germline ends. The CDR3 is made up of 14 amino acids. The V gene's germline CDR1 is SGHAT and CDR2 FQNNGV.

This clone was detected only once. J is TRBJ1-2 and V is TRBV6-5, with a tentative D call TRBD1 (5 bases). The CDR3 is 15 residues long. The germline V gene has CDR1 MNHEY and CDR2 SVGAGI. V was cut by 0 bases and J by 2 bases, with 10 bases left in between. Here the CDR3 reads CASSYSGRANYGYTF. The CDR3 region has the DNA TGTGCCAGCAGTTACTCGGGCAGGGCGAACTATGGCTACACCTTC.

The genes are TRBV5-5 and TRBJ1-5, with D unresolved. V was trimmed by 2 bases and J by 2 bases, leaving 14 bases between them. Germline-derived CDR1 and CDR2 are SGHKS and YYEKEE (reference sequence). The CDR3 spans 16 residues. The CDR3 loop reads CASSLGFWRGNQPQHF. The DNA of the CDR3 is TGTGCCAGCAGCTTAGGATTCTGGAGGGGCAATCAGCCCCAGCATTTT.

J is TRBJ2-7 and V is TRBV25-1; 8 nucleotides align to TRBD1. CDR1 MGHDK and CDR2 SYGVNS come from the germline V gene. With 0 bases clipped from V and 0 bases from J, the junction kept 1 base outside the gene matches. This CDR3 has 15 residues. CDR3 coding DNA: TGTGCCAGCAGTGAATACGGGACAGGCTCCTACGAGCAGTACTTC. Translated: CASSEYGTGSYEQYF.

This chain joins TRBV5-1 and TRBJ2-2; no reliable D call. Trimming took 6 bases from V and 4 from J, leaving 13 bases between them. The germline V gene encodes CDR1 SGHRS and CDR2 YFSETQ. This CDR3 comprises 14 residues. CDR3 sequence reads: CASTPLSTTGELFF. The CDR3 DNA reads TGCGCCAGCACTCCCCTCTCTACCACCGGGGAGCTGTTTTTT.

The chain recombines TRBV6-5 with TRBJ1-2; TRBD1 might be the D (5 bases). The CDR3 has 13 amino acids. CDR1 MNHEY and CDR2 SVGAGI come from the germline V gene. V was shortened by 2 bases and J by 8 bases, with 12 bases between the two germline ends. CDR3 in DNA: TGTGCCAGCAGTTACATTTCGGGGCCCGGCTACACCTTC. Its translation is CASSYISGPGYTF.

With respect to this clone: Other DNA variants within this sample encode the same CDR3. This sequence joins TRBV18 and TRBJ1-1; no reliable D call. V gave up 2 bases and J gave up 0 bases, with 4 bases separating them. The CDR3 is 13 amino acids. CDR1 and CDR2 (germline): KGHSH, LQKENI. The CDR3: CASSPGMNTEAFF. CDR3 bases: TGTGCCAGCTCACCAGGGATGAACACTGAAGCTTTCTTT.

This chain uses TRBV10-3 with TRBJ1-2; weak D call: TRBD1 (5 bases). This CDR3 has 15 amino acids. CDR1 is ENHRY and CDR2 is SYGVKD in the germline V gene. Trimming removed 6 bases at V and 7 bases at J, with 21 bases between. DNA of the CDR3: TGTGCCATCAGCCAAGAAGAAGGACGCGGGGGTGGCTACACCTTC. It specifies CAISQEEGRGGGYTF.